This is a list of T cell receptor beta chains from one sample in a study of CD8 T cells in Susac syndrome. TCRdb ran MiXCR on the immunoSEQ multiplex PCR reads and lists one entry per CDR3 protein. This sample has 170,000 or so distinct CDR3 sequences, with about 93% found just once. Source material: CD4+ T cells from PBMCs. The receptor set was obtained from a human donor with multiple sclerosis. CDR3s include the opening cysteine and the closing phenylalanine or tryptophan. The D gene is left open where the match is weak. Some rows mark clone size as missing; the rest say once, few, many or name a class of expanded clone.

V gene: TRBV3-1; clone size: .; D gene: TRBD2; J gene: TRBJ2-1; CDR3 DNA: TGTGCCAGCAGCCCCATCAGCGGGAGGCCCTACAATGAGCAGTTCTTC; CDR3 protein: CASSPISGRPYNEQFF
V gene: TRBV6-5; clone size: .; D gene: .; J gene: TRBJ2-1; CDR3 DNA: TGTGCCAGCAGTTACTCGCCAGAGACTTCCTACAATGAGCAGTTCTTC; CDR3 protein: CASSYSPETSYNEQFF
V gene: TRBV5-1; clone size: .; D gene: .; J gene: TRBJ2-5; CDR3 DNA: TGCGCCAGCAGCGTGACAGTTGTCCAAGAGACCCAGTACTTC; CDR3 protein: CASSVTVVQETQYF
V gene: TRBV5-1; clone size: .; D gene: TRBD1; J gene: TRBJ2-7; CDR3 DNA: TGCGCCAGCAGCTTGGGAGGACAGGGGGCAAGCGAGCAGTACTTC; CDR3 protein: CASSLGGQGASEQYF
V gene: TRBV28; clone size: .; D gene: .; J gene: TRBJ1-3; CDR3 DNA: TGTGCCAGCCACCTGGGGGGAGGAAACACCATATATTTT; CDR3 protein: CASHLGGGNTIYF
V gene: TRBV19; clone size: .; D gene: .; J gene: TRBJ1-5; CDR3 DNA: TGTGCCAGTAGTATAGATCCGGGGGGTTATCAGCCCCAGCATTTT; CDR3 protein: CASSIDPGGYQPQHF
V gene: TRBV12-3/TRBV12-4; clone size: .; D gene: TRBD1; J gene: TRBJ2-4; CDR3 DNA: TGTGCCAGCAGTTCGCGGACAGGTTGGATTCAGTACTTC; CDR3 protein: CASSSRTGWIQYF
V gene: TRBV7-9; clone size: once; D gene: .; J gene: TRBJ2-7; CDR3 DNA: TGTGCCAGCAGCTTACGGGGGACCTACGAGCAGTACTTC; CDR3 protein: CASSLRGTYEQYF
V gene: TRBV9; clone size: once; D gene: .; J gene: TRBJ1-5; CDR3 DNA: TGTGCCAGCAGCGCCGACGGGGATGCTAATCAGCCCCAGCATTTT; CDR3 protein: CASSADGDANQPQHF
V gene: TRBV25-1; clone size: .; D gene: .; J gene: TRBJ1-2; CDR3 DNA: TGTGCCAGCAGTGAATCTTCCAAGGGGGGCTACACCTTC; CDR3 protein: CASSESSKGGYTF
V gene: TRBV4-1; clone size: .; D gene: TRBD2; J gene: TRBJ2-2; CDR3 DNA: TGCGCCAGCAGCCAAGTGGAGGGACTAGCGGACACCGGGGAGCTGTTTTTT; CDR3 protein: CASSQVEGLADTGELFF
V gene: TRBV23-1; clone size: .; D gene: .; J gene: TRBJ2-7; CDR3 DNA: TGCGCCAGCAGTCAATGGTGGGGGGGCCCATACGAGCAGTACTTC; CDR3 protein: CASSQWWGGPYEQYF
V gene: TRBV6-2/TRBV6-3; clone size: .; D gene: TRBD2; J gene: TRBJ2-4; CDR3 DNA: TGTGCCAGCAGGCCCCAGCGGGAGATAAACATTCAGTACTTC; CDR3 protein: CASRPQREINIQYF
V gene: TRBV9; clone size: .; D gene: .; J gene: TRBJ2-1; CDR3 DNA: TGTGCCAGCAGCCCTAGAGGGGGGAGCGACAATGAGCAGTTCTTC; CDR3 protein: CASSPRGGSDNEQFF
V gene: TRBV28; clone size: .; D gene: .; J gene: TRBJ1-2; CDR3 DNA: TGTGCCAGCCAAGGGGGGGTCGCTCGCCCCCGATATGGCTACACCTTC; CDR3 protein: CASQGGVARPRYGYTF
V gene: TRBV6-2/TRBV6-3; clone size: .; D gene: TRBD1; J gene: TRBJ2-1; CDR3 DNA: TGTGCCAGCAGTTTCGACAGGGTCAATGAGCAGTTCTTC; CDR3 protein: CASSFDRVNEQFF
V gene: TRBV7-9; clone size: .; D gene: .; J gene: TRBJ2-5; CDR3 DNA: TGTGCCAGCAGCTTAGAGGCTAGTCAGTACTTC; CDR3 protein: CASSLEASQYF
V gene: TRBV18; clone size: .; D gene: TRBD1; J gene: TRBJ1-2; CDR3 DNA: TGTGCCAGCTCACCAATAATCGGACAGGCTAACTATGGCTACACCTTC; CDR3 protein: CASSPIIGQANYGYTF
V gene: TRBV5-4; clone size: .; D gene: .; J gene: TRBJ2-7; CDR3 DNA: TGTGCCAGCAGCTTGGGTCACTCCTACGAGCAGTACTTC; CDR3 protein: CASSLGHSYEQYF
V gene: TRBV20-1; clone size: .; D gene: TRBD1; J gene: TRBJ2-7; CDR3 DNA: TGCAGTGCTAGAAGAGGGACAGGGACCGGCTACGAGCAGTACTTC; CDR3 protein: CSARRGTGTGYEQYF
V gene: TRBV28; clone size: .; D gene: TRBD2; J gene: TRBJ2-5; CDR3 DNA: TGTGCCAGCGGGGGGGGTGCAGCAAGCGGGACGGGAGAGACCCAGTACTTC; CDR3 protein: CASGGGAASGTGETQYF
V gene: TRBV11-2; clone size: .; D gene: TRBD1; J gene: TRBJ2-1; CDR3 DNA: TGTGCCAGCAGCTTAGGGTGGACAGGGAACAATGAGCAGTTCTTC; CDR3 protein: CASSLGWTGNNEQFF
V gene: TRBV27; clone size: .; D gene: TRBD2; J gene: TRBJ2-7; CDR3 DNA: TGTGCCAGCCGGGGCGGCGGACTAGCGGGAGGGAGCGGCGAGCAGTACTTC; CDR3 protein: CASRGGGLAGGSGEQYF
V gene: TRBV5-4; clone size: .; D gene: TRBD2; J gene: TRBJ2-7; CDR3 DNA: TGTGCCAGCAGTCTCCGACTAGCGGGGGGCTACGAGCAGTACTTC; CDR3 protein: CASSLRLAGGYEQYF
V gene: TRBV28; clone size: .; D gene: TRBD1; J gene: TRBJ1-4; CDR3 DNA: TGTGCCAGCAGTTCCACGACAGGGAGTAATGAAAAACTGTTTTTT; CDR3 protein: CASSSTTGSNEKLFF
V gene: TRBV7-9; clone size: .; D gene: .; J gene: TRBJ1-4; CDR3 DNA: TGTGCCAGCAGCTTAGTGGGACTGAGTAATGAAAAACTGTTTTTT; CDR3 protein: CASSLVGLSNEKLFF
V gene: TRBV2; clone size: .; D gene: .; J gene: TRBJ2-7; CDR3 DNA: TGTGCCAGCAGGGGACCGCCAAGTGCCTACGAGCAGTACTTC; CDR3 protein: CASRGPPSAYEQYF
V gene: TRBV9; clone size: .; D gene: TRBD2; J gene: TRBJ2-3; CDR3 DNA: TGTGCCAGCAGCGTAGGAACGGGAGGGCCTGGCTTGGCAGATACGCAGTATTTT; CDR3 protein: CASSVGTGGPGLADTQYF
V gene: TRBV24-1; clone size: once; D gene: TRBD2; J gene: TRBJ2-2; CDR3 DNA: TGTGCCACCAGTGACGTGAAGACTAGCCTGACCGGGGAGCTGTTTTTT; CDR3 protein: CATSDVKTSLTGELFF
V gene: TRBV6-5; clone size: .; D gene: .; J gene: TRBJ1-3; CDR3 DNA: TGTGCCAGCAGTTACTCGAGTGGTAACGGAAACACCATATATTTT; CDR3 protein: CASSYSSGNGNTIYF
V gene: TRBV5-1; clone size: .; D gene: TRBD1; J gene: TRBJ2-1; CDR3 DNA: TGCGCCAGCAGCTTGGACGGGGACAGGGGGTTCTTC; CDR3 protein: CASSLDGDRGFF
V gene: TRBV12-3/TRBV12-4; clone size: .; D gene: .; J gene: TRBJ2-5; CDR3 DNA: TGTGCCAGCAGTTTATATGGTCTTCGGGAGACCCAGTACTTC; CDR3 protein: CASSLYGLRETQYF
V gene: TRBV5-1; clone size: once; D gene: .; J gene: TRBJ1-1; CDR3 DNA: TGCGCCAGCAGCTTGGAAAATGGTGTTGGGGTGGGAGCTTTCTTT; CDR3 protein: CASSLENGVGVGAFF
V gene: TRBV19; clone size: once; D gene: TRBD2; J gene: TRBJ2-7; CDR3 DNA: TGTGCCAGTAGTATAGGGCTTGCTAGCGGAGATTCCGAGCAGTACTTC; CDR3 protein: CASSIGLASGDSEQYF
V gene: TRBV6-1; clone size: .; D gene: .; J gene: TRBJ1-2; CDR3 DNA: TGTGCCAGCAGTCTTAACCGGGACTTTAACTATGGCTACACCTTC; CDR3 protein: CASSLNRDFNYGYTF
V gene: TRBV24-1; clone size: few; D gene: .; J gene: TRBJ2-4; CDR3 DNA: TGTGCCACCAGTCCAGGGGACGGAAACATTCAGTACTTC; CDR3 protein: CATSPGDGNIQYF
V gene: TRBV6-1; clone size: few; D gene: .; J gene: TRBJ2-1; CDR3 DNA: TGTGCCAGCCATATTCCGGGGAATGAGCAGTTCTTC; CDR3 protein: CASHIPGNEQFF
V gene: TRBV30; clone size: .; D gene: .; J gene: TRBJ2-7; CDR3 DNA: TGTGCCTGGAGTGTAGATGTCTACGAGCAGTACTTC; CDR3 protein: CAWSVDVYEQYF
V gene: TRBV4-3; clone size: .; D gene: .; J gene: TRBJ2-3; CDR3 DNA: TGCGCCAGCAGCCAAGCCGGGGTCCAGTATTTT; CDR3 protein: CASSQAGVQYF
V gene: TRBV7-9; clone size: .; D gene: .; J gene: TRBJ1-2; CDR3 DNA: TGTGCCAGCAGCGCCGAGGGTGGCTACACCTTC; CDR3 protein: CASSAEGGYTF
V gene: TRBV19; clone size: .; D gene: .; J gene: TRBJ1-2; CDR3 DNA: TGTGCCAGTACCCTGGGAGCAAGGTATGGCTACACCTTC; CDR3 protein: CASTLGARYGYTF
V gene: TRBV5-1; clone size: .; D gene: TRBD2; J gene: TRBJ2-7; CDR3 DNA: TGCGCCAGCAGCTTTACGACCGGACTAGCCCTGTACGAGCAGTACTTC; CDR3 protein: CASSFTTGLALYEQYF
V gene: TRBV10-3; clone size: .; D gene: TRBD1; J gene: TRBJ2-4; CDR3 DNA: TGTGCCATCAGTCCTCGGACAGGGGACTTAGCCAAAAACATTCAGTACTTC; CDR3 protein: CAISPRTGDLAKNIQYF
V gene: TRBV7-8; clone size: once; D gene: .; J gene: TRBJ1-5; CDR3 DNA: TGTGCCAGCAGCTTGATGTCTTATAGCAATCAGCCCCAGCATTTT; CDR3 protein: CASSLMSYSNQPQHF
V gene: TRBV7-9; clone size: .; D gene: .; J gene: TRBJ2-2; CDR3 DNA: TGTGCCAGCAGCTTGGGGGCAGGGTCGAACACCGGGGAGCTGTTTTTT; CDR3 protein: CASSLGAGSNTGELFF
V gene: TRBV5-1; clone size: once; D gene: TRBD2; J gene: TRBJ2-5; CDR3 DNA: TGCGCCAGCAGCTCTAAACCGGGGGGACGAGAGACCCAGTACTTC; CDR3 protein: CASSSKPGGRETQYF
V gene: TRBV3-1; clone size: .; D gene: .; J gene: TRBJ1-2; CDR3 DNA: TGTGCCAGCAGCCTGCTGGGGGGGGGAAGCTATGGCTACACCTTC; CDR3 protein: CASSLLGGGSYGYTF
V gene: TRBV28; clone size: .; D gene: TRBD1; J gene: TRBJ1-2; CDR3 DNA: TGTGCCAGCACCCCCCCCGGGACAGGCATCTATGGCTACACCTTC; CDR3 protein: CASTPPGTGIYGYTF
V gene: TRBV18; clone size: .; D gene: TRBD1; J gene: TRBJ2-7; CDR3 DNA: TGTGCCAGCTCAAAGTCGACAGGGATCTTCTCCTACGAGCAGTACTTC; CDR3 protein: CASSKSTGIFSYEQYF
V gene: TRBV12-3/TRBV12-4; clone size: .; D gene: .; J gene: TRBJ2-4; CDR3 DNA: TGTGCCAGCAGTTATCGGCAGAGAAACATTCAGTACTTC; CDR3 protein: CASSYRQRNIQYF
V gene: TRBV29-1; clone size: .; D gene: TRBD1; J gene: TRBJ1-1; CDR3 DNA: TGCAGCGCCACGGGACAGATGAACACTGAAGCTTTCTTT; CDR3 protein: CSATGQMNTEAFF
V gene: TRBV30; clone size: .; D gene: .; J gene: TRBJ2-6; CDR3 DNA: TGTGCCGGAGACCCAGGACTCTCTGGGGCCAACGTCCTGACTTTC; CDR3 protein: CAGDPGLSGANVLTF